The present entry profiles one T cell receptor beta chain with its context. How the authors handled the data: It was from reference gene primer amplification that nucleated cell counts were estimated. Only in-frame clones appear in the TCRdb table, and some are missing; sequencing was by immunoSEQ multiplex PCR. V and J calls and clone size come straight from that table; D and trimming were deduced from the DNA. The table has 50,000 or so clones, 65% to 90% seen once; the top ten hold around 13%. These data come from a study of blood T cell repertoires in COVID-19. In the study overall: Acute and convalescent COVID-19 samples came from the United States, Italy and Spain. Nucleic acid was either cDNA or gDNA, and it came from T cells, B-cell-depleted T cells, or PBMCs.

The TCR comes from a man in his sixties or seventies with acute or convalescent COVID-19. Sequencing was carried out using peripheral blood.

The CDR3 sequence: CASSYSRERMNEKLFF. In DNA form, the CDR3 reads TGTGCCAGCAGTTACTCGCGGGAAAGAATGAATGAAAAACTGTTTTTT. This chain connects TRBV6-2 or TRBV6-3 to TRBJ1-4; D uncertain. The ends were cut back, 0 bases at V and 5 bases at J, with 13 bases in the middle. The CDR3 runs 16 residues. Germline V lookup: CDR1 MNHEY, CDR2 SVGEGT.